A selection of T cell receptor beta chains follows, all from one sample in a study of cytomegalovirus exposure and HLA in healthy donors. Assay: immunoSEQ multiplex PCR; the TCRdb copy retains only in-frame clones and omits some. Of some 120,000 clones in the sample, around three quarters are singletons; the top ten hold about 2%. Specimen: PBMCs. The receptor set was obtained from a man between 18 and 29 years old in good health and CMV-seronegative. Each CDR3 is given without its conserved first and last residue. The order of the fields is J gene, CDR3 length, V gene, clone size, CDR3 protein. Clone size is stated in some rows and not others, as once, few, many or a class when expanded.

TRBJ2-3	14	TRBV30	.	AWSVLSGGFTDTQY
TRBJ2-7	14	TRBV27	.	ASSLLSGLDYYEQY
TRBJ1-4	13	TRBV15	.	ATSHQDAGGEKLF
TRBJ2-3	11	TRBV28	.	ASTSGRTDTQY
TRBJ2-3	14	TRBV28	.	ASSSAGQLGTDTQY
TRBJ1-3	13	TRBV7-9	few	ASSSVGVSGNTIY
TRBJ2-3	11	TRBV30	.	AWTKRERDTQY
TRBJ2-3	13	TRBV27	.	ASMRLREFGDTQY
TRBJ2-1	13	TRBV5-6	.	ASSLDISSYNEQF
TRBJ1-1	12	TRBV7-9	.	ASSSGLLTAEAF
TRBJ1-6	18	TRBV7-8	.	ASSLELSAGDSSYNSPLH
TRBJ2-3	20	TRBV5-1	.	ASSWPGQGGILATSGTDTQY
TRBJ1-1	15	TRBV5-1	.	ASSLTGGKYANTEAF
TRBJ2-3	13	TRBV5-1	.	ASSLSARGSDTQY
TRBJ2-5	13	TRBV7-2	.	ASSGNRGVTETQY
TRBJ1-5	12	TRBV13	.	ASSLSIRGQPQH
TRBJ1-5	15	TRBV18	.	ASSPLRADMGNQPQH
TRBJ2-1	17	TRBV5-1	.	ASSLKTSPRLSSYNEQF
TRBJ2-2	11	TRBV5-6	.	ASSWEFTGELF
TRBJ1-5	11	TRBV14	.	ASSRQANQPQH
TRBJ2-2	14	TRBV7-9	.	ASSRGGRGSTGELF
TRBJ2-1	13	TRBV4-3	few	ASSRLHGGFNEQF
TRBJ2-3	14	TRBV27	.	ASSRTLGARPDTQY
TRBJ1-2	12	TRBV2	once	ASRTTGTGYGYA
TRBJ1-5	13	TRBV4-1	.	ASGPQGNSNQPQH